This T cell receptor beta chain appears in the sequencing data of a study of blood T cell repertoires in COVID-19. Study details: Samples came from the United States, Italy and Spain, spanning acute and convalescent COVID-19. The cDNA or gDNA used as material had been derived from T cells, B-cell-depleted T cells, or PBMCs.

Libraries were prepared by immunoSEQ multiplex PCR; TCRdb keeps only in-frame clonotypes and omits some of them. The sample lists roughly 160,000 clones, 83% occurring once. Sequencing was done on a sample of peripheral blood. The TCR was taken from a woman of 80 years or more with acute or convalescent COVID-19.

The CDR3 sequence is CASSESQGSGNTIYF. CDR3 DNA sequence: TGTGCCAGCAGTGAGTCCCAGGGATCAGGAAACACCATATATTTT. V usage is TRBV2 and J usage is TRBJ1-3, with a weak D call TRBD1 (5 bases). CDR3 length: 15 residues. The ends were cut back, 3 bases at V and 4 bases at J, with 13 bases in the middle. Germline loops: CDR1 SNHLY, CDR2 FYNNEI.